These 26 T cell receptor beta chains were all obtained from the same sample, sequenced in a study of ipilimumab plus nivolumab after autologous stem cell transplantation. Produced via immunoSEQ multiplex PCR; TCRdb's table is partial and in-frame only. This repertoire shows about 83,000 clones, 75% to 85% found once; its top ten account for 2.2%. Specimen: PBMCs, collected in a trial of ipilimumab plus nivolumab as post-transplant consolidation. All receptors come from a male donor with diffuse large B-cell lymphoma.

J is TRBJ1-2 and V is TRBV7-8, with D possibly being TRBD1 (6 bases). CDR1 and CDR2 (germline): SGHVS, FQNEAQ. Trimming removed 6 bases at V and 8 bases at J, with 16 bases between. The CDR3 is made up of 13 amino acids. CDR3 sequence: CASRSLLRGGYTF. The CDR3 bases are TGTGCCAGCAGATCCCTGTTGAGGGGGGGCTACACCTTC. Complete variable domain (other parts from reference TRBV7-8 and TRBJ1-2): GAGVSQSPRYKVAKRGQDVALRCDPISGHVSLFWYQQALGQGPEFLTYFQNEAQLDKSGLPSDRFFAERPEGSVSTLKIQRTQQEDSAVYLCASRSLLRGGYTFGSGTRLTVV.

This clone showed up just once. This CDR3 reads CAWEGLAGGGDTQYF. DNA of the CDR3: TGTGCCTGGGAGGGACTAGCGGGGGGTGGAGATACGCAGTATTTT. The V gene is TRBV30, the J gene TRBJ2-3, with TRBD2 matching over 15 bases. In germline, CDR1 is GTSNPN, CDR2 SVGIG (reference sequence). The CDR3 sequence is 15 residues long. Germline trimming cut 5 bases from V and 5 bases from J; bases unmatched to any gene: 5.

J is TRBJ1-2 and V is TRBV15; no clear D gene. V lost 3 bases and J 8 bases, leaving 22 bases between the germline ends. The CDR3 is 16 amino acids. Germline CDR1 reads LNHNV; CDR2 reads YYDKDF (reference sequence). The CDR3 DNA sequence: TGTGCCACCAGCAGCGCCATCAAACGGGGTATCGACGGCTACACCTTC. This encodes CATSSAIKRGIDGYTF. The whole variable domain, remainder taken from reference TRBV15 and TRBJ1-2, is DAMVIQNPRYQVTQFGKPVTLSCSQTLNHNVMYWYQQKSSQAPKLLFHYYDKDFNNEADTPDNFQSRRPNTSFCFLDIRSPGLGDTAMYLCATSSAIKRGIDGYTFGSGTRLTVV.

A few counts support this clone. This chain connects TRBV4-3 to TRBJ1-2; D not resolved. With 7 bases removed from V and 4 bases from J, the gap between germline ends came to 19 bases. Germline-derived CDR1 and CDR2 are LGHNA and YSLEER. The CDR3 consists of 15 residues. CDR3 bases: TGCGCCAGCAACACAGAGTTAAGGAATTCCTATGGCTACACCTTC. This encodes CASNTELRNSYGYTF.

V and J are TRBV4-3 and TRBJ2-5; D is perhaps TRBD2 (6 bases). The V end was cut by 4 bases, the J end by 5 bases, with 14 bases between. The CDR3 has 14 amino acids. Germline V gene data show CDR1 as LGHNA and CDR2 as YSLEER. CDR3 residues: CASSRSIGGETQYF. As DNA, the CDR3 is TGCGCCAGCAGCCGGTCCATTGGGGGGGAGACCCAGTACTTC.

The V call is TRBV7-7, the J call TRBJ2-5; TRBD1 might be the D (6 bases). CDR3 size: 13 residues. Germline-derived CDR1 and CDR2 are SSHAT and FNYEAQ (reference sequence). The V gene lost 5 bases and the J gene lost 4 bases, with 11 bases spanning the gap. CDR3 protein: CASSLQGAETQYF. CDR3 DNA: TGTGCCAGCAGCCTACAGGGAGCAGAGACCCAGTACTTC.

CDR3 sequence: CASSRTSTETQYF. The CDR3 DNA reads TGTGCCAGCAGTAGGACTAGCACGGAGACCCAGTACTTC. This chain uses TRBV2 with TRBJ2-5, with 8 bases lining up with TRBD2. The CDR3 consists of 13 residues. J was trimmed by 5 bases and V by 5 bases; bases with no gene match: 4. CDR1 SNHLY and CDR2 FYNNEI come from the germline V gene.

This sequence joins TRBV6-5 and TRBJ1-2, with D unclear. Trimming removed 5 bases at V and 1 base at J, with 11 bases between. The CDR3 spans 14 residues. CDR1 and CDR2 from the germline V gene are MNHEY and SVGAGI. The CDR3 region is CASSTMGINYGYTF. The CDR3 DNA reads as TGTGCCAGCAGTACGATGGGGATTAACTATGGCTACACCTTC.

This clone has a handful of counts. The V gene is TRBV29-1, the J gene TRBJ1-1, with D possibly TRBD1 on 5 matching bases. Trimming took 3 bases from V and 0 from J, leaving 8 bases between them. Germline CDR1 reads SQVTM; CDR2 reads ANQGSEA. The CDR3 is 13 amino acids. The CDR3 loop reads CSVDIQVNTEAFF. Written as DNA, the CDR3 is TGCAGCGTTGACATACAGGTGAACACTGAAGCTTTCTTT.

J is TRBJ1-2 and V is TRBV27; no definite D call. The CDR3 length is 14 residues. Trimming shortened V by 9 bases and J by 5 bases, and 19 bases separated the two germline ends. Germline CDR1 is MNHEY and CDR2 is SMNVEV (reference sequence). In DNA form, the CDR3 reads TGTGCCAGAAAACGACCCCGGGTGCGATATGGCTACACCTTC. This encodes CARKRPRVRYGYTF.

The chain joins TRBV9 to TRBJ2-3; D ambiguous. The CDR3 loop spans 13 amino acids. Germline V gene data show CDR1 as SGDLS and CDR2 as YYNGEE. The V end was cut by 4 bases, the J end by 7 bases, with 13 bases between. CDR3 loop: CASSPGRQNTQYF. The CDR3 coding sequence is TGTGCCAGCAGCCCCGGACGGCAGAATACGCAGTATTTT.

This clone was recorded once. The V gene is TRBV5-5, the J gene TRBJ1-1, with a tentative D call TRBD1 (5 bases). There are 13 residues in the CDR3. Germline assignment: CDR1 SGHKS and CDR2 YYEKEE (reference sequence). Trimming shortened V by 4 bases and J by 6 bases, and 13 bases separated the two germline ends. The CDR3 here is CASSPGGVSEAFF. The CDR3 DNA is TGTGCCAGCAGCCCCGGGGGGGTATCTGAAGCTTTCTTT.

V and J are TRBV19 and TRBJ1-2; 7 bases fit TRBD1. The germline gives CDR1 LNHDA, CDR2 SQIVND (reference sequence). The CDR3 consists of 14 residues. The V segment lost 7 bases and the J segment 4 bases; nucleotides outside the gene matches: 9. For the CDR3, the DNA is TGTGCCAGTATCGGACAGGCGACAGCCTATGGCTACACCTTC. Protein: CASIGQATAYGYTF.

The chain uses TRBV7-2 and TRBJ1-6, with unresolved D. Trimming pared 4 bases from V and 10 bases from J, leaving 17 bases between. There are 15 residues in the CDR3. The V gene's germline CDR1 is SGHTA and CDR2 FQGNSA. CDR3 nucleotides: TGTGCCAGCAGCTCCAGCCCGGACGTCCAATCACCCCTCCACTTT. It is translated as CASSSSPDVQSPLHF.

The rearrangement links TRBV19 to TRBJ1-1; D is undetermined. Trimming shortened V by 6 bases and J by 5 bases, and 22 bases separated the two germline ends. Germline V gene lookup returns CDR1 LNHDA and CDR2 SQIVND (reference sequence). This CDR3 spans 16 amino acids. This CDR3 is CASSKDRGGVATEAFF. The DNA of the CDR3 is TGTGCCAGTAGCAAAGACCGAGGTGGGGTTGCAACTGAAGCTTTCTTT.

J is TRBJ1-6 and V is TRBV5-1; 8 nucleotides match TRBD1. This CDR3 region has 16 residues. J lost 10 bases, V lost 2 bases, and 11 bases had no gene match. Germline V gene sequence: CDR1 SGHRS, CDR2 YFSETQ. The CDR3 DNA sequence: TGCGCCAGCAGCTTAGGACAGGGCCAGCCAGGATCACCCCTCCACTTT. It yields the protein CASSLGQGQPGSPLHF.

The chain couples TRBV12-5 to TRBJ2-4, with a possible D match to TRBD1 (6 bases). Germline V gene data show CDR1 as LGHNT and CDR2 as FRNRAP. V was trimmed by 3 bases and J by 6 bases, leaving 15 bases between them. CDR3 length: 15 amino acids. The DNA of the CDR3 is TGTGCTAGTGGTTTAGCGACACCCAGGGGAAACATTCAGTACTTC. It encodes CASGLATPRGNIQYF.

In nucleotides, the CDR3 is TGTGCCAGCACCAGGGGCTATGGCTACACCTTC. As protein: CASTRGYGYTF. The chain links TRBV11-3 to TRBJ1-2; tentatively, D is TRBD1 (6 bases). This CDR3 is 11 amino acids long. The V end was cut by 7 bases, the J end by 4 bases, with 7 bases between. Germline V gene lookup returns CDR1 SGHNT and CDR2 YENEEA.

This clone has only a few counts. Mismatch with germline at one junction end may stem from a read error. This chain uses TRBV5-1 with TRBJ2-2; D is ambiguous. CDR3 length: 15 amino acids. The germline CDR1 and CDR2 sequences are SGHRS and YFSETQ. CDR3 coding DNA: TGCGCTAGCAGGATTGACCTCGGGCGCACCGGGGAGCTGTTTTTT. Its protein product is CASRIDLGRTGELFF.

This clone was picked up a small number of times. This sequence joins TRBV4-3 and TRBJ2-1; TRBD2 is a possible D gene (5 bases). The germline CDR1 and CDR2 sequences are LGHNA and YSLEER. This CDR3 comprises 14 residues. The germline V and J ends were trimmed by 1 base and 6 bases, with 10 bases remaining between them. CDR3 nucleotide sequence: TGCGCCAGCAGCCAAGTAGAGGGCAGCAATGAGCAGTTCTTC. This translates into CASSQVEGSNEQFF.

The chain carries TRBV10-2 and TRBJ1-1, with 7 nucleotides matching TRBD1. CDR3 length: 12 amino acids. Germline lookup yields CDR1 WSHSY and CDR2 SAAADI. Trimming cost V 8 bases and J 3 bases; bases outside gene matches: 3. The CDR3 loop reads CASRDSYTEAFF. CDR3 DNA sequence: TGCGCCAGCCGGGACAGTTACACTGAAGCTTTCTTT.

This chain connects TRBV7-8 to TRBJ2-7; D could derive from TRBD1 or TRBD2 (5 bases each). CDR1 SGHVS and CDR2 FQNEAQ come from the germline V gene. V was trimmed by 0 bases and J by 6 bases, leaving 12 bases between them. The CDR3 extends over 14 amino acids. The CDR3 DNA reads TGTGCCAGCAGCTTAGCGGGGGAGATTGGCGAGCAGTACTTC. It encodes CASSLAGEIGEQYF.

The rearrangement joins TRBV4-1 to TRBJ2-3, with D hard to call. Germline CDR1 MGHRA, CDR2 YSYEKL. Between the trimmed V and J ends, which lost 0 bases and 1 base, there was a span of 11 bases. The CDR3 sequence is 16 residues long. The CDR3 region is CASSQDLTFGTDTQYF. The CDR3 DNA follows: TGCGCCAGCAGCCAAGATCTGACTTTTGGCACAGATACGCAGTATTTT.

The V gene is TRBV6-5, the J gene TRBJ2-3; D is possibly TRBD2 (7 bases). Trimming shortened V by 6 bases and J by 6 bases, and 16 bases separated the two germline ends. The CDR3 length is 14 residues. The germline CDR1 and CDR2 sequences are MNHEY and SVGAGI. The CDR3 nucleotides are TGTGCCAGCAGCACAGGGACTATCTGGGATACGCAGTATTTT. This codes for CASSTGTIWDTQYF.

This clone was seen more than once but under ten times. Written as DNA, the CDR3 is TGCGCCACCCGCGGGGGCCGTAGCACAGATACGCAGTATTTT. Translating it yields CATRGGRSTDTQYF. The gene calls are TRBV5-1 and TRBJ2-3; D may be TRBD2 (7 bases). This CDR3 contains 14 residues. Germline values: CDR1 SGHRS, CDR2 YFSETQ. V was cut by 9 bases and J by 0 bases, with 14 bases left in between.

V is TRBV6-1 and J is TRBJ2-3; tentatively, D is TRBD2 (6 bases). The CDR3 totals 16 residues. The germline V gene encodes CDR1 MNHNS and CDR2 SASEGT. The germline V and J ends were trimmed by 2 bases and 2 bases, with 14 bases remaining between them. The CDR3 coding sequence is TGTGCCAGCAGTGAAAGTTCCAAGGGACTCACAGATACGCAGTATTTT. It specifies CASSESSKGLTDTQYF.